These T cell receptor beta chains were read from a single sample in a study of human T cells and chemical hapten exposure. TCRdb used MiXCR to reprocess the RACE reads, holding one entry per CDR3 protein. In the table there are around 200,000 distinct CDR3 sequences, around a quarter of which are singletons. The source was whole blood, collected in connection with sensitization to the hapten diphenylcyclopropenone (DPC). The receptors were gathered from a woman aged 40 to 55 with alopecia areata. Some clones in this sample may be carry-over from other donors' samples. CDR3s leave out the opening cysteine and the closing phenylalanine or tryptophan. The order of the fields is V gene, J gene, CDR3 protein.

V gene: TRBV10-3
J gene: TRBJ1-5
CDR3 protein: AISDGRGAQH

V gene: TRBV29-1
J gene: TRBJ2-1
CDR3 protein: SLRDNYNEQF

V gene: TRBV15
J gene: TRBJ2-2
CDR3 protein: ATSRDPGRTGELF

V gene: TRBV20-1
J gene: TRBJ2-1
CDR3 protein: SAPRTSGTSYNEQF

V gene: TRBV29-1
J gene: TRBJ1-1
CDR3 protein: SGVNLQAF

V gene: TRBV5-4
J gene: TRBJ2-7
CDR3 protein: ASSQTRVTNEQY

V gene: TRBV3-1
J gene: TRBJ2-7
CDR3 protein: ASSREGVFEQY

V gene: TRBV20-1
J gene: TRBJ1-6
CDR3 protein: SASVGDSPLH

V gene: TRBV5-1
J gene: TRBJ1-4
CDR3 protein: ASSLRDTNEKLF

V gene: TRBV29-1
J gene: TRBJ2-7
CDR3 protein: SVETGGPYEQY

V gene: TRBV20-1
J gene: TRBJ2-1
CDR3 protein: SATPHGSGRLNEQF

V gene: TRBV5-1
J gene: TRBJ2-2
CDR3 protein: ASSASTGTNTGELF

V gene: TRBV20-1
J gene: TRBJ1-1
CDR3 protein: SASTPMMGMNTEAF

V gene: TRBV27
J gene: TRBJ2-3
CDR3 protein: ASSSPGLPSTDTQY

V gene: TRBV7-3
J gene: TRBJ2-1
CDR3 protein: ASSFGTSGSYEQL

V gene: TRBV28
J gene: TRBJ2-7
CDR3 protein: ASSYPGGIAGGPYEQY

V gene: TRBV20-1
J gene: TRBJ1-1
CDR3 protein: SARAPGGLDTEAF

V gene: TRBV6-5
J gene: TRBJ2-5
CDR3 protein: ASRLQGRWTQY

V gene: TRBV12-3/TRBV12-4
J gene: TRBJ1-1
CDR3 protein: ASSLRRQQNEAF

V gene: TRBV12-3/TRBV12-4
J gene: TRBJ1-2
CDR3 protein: ASSRGQVYGYT

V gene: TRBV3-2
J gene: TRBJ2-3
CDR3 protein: ASSQGELPYSDTQY

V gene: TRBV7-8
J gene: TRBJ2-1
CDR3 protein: ASSFLTYNEQF

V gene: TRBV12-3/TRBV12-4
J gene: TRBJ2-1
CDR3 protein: ASSSRVYNEQF

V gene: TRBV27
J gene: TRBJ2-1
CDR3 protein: ASQVTGHNEQF

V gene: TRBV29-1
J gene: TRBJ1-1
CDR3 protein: SHSRAGSAAEAF

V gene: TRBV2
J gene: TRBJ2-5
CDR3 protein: ASTWDSQETQY

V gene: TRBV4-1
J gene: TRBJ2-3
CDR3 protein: ASSPRPGDTQY

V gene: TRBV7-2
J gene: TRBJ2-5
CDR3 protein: ASSLAQGFAGETQY

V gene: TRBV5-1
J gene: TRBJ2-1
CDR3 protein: ASSRPQGRASYNEQF

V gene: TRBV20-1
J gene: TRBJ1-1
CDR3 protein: SASGGPEAF

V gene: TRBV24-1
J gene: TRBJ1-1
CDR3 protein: ATSDTRDRCRCTEAF

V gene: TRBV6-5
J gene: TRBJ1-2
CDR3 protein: ASRDRGKDYGYT

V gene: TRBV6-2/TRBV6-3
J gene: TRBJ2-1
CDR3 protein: ASIPGTGEYEQF

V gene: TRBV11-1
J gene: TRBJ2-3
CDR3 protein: ASSLRGASDTQY

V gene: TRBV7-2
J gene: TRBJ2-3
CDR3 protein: ASSTRTSVIDTQY

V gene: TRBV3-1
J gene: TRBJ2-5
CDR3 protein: ASSQGGSSAGETQY

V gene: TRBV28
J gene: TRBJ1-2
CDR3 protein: ASSLLGGTAVRGYT

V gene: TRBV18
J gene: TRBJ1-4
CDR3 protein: ASSPKGQGEEKLF

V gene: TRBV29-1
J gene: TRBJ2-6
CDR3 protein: SVNRAGANVLT

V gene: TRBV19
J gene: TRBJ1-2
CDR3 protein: ASSILGPANGYT

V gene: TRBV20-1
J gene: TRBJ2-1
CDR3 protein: SARPSVYNEQF

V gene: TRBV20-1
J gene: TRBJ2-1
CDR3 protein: STGDGSRGNEQF

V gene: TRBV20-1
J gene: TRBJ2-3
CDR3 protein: SAGGTSGRTDTQY

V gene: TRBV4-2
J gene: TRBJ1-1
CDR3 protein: ASSQRGSGNTEAF

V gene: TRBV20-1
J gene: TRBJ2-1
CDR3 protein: SAPPSGPIVEQF

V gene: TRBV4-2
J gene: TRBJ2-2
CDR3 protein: ASSQVDTGELF

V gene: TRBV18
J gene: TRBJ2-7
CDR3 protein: ASSPNGYEQY